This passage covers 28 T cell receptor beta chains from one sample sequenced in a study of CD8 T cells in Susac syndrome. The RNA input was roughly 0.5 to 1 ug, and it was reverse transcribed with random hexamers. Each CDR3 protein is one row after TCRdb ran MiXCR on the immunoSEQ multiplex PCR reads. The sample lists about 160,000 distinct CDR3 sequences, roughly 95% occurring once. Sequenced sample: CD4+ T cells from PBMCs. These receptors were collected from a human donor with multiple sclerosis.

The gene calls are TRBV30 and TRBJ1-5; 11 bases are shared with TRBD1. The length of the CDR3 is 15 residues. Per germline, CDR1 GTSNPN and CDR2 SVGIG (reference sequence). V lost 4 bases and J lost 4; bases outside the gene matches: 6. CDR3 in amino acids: CAWTAGTGGNQPQHF. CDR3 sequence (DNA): TGTGCCTGGACCGCGGGGACAGGGGGAAATCAGCCCCAGCATTTT.

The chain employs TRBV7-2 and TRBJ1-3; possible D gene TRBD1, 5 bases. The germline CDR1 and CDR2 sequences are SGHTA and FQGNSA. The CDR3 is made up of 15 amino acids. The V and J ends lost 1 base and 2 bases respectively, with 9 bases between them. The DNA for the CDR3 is TGTGCCAGCAGCTTAGTAGGGGACCCTGGAAACACCATATATTTT. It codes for CASSLVGDPGNTIYF.

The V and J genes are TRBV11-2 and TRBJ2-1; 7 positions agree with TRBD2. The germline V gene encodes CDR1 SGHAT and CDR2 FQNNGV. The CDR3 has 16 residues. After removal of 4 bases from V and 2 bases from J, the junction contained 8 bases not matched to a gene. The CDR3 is CASSSGGLQPYNEQFF. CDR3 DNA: TGTGCCAGCAGCTCCGGGGGGTTACAACCCTACAATGAGCAGTTCTTC.

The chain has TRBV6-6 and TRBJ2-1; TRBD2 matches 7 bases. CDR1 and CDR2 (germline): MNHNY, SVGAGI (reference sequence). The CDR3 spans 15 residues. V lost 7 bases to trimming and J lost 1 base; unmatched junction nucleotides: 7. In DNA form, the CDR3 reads TGTGCCAGCACGTTGGGCGGGAGTTCCTACAATGAGCAGTTCTTC. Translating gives CASTLGGSSYNEQFF.

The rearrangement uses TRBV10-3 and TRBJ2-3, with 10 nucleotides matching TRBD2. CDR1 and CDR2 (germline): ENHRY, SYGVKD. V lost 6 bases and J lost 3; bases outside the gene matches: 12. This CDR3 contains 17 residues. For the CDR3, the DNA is TGTGCCATCAGCCCTAGCGGGAGCACCAGTCGGACAGATACGCAGTATTTT. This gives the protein CAISPSGSTSRTDTQYF.

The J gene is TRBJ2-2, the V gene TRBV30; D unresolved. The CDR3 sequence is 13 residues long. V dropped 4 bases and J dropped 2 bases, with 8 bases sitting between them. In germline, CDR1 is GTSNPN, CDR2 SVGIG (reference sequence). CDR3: CAWKVLNTGELFF. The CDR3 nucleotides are TGTGCCTGGAAGGTCTTAAACACCGGGGAGCTGTTTTTT.

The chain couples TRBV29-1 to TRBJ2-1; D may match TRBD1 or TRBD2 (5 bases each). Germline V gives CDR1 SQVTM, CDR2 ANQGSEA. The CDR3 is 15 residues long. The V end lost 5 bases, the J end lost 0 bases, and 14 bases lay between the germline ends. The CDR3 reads CSVKAWGNSYNEQFF. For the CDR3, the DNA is TGCAGCGTTAAGGCGTGGGGGAACTCCTACAATGAGCAGTTCTTC.

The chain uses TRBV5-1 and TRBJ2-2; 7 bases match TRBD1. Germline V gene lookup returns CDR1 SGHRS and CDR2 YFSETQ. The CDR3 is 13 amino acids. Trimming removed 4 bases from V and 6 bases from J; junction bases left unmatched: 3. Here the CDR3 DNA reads TGCGCCAGCAGCGTCCAGGGGGCCGGGGAGCTGTTTTTT. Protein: CASSVQGAGELFF.

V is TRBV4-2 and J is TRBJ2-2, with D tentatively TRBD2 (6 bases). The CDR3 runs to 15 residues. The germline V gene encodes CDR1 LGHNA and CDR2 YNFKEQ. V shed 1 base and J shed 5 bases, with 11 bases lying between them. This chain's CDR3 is CASSQGAGTTGELFF. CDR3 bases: TGTGCCAGCAGCCAAGGAGCGGGTACAACCGGGGAGCTGTTTTTT.

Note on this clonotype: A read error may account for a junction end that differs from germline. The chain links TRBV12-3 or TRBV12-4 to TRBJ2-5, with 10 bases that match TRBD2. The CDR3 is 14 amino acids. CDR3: CASSIAGGGETQYF. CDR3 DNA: TGTGCCAGCAGTATAGCGGGGGGAGGGGAGACCCAGTACTTC.

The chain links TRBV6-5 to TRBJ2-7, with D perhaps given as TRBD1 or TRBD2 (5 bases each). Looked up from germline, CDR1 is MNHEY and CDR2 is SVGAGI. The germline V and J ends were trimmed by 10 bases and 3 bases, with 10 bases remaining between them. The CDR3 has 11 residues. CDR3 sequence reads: CATSGGYEQYF. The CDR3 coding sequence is TGTGCCACCTCTGGGGGCTACGAGCAGTACTTC.

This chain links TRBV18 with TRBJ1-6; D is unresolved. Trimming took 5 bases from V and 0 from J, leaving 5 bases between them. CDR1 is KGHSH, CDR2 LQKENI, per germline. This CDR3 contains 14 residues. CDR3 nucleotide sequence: TGTGCCAGCTCAGAGAGCTCCTATAATTCACCCCTCCACTTT. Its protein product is CASSESSYNSPLHF.

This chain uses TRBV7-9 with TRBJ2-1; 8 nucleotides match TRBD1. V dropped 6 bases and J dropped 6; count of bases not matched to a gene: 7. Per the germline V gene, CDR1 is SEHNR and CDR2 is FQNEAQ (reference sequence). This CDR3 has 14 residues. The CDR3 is CASSPRGTGNEQFF. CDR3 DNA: TGTGCCAGCAGTCCCCGGGGGACAGGCAATGAGCAGTTCTTC. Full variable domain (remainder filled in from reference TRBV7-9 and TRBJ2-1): DTGVSQNPRHKITKRGQNVTFRCDPISEHNRLYWYRQTLGQGPEFLTYFQNEAQLEKSRLLSDRFSAERPKGSFSTLEIQRTEQGDSAMYLCASSPRGTGNEQFFGPGTRLTVL.

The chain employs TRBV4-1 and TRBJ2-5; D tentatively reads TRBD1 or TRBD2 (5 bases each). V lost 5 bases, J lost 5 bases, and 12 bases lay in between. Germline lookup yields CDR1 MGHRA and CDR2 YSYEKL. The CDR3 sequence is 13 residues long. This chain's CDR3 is CASSLGRMETQYF. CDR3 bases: TGCGCCAGCAGCTTGGGACGGATGGAGACCCAGTACTTC.

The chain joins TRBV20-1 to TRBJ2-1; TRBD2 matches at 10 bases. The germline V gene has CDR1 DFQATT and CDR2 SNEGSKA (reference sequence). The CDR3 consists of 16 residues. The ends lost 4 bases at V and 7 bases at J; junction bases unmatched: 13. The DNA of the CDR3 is TGCAGTGCTAAAACAAGGTGGCTAGCGGGAGAGAATGAGCAGTTCTTC. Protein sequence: CSAKTRWLAGENEQFF.

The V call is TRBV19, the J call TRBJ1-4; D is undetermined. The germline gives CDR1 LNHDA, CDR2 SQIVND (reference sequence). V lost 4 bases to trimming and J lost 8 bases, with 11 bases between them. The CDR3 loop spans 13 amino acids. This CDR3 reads CASSTQRDEKLFF. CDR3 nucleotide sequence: TGTGCCAGTAGTACACAGCGAGACGAAAAACTGTTTTTT. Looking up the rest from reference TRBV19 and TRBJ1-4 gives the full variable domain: DGGITQSPKYLFRKEGQNVTLSCEQNLNHDAMYWYRQDPGQGLRLIYYSQIVNDFQKGDIAEGYSVSREKKESFPLTVTSAQKNPTAFYLCASSTQRDEKLFFGSGTQLSVL.

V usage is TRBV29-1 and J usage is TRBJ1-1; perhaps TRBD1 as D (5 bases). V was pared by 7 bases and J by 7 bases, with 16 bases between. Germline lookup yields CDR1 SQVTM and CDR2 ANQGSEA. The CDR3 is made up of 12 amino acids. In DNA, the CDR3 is TGCAGCGGATGGGACCGAAGAATTGAAGCTTTCTTT. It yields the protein CSGWDRRIEAFF.

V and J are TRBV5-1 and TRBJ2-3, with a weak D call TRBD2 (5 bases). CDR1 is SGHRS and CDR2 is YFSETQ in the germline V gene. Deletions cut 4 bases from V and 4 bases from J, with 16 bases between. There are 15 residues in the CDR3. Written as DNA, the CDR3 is TGCGCCAGCAGCCCTCAAACGGGGTTGTCAGATACGCAGTATTTT. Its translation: CASSPQTGLSDTQYF.

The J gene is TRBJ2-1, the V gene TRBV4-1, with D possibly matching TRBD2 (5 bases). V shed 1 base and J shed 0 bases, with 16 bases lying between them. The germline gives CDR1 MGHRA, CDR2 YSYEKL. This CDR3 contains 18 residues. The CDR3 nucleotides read TGCGCCAGCAGCCAAGGGGCTAGCCTGGCCAGCTCCTACAATGAGCAGTTCTTC. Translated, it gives CASSQGASLASSYNEQFF.

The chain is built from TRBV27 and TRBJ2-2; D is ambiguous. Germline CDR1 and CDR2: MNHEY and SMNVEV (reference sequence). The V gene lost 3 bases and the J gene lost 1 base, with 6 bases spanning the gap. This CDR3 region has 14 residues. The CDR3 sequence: CASSFGKNTGELFF. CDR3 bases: TGTGCCAGCAGTTTTGGCAAGAACACCGGGGAGCTGTTTTTT.

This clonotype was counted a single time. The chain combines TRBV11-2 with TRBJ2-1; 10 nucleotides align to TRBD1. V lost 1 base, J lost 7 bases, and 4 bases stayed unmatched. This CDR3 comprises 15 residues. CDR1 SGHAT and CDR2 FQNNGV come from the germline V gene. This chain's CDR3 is CASSLVGQGGNEQFF. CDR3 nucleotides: TGTGCCAGCAGCTTAGTAGGACAGGGGGGAAATGAGCAGTTCTTC.

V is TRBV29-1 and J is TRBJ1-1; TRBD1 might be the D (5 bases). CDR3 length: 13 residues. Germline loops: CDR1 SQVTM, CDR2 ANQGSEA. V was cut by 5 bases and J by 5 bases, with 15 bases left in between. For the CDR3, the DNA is TGCAGCGTTACCATGGGGGTATGGACTGAAGCTTTCTTT. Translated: CSVTMGVWTEAFF.

The DNA of the CDR3 is TGTGCCACCGGACTAGCGGGAACCTACGAGCAGTACTTC. The encoded protein is CATGLAGTYEQYF. V gene TRBV15 combines with J gene TRBJ2-7, with 12 positions matching TRBD2. The germline gives CDR1 LNHNV, CDR2 YYDKDF (reference sequence). CDR3 size: 13 residues. J was trimmed by 2 bases and V by 8 bases; bases with no gene match: 1.

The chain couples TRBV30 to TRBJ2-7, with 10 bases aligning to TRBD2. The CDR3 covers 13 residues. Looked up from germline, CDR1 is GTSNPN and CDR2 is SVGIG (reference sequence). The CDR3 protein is CAQSLAGAHEQYF. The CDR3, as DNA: TGTGCACAGAGCCTAGCGGGGGCCCACGAGCAGTACTTC.

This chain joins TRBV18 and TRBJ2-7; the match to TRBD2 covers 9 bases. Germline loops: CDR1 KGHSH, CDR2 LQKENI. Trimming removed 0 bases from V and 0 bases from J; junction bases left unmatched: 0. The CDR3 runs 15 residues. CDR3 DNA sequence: TGTGCCAGCTCACCACCAGCGGGAGGCTCCTACGAGCAGTACTTC. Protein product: CASSPPAGGSYEQYF.

For the CDR3, the DNA is TGCGCCAGCAGCCAAGATAGTGAAAGGACCCAGTACTTC. Protein: CASSQDSERTQYF. The rearrangement links TRBV4-3 to TRBJ2-5; D unresolved. In germline, CDR1 is LGHNA, CDR2 YSLEER. The CDR3 contains 13 residues. V shed 0 bases and J shed 7 bases, with 9 bases lying between them.

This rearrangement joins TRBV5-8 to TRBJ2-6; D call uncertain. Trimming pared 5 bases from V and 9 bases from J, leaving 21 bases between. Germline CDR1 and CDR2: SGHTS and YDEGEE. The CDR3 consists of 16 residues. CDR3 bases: TGTGCCAGCAGTTGGCCCGCGCTTAACTTACTCAACGTCCTGACTTTC. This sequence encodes CASSWPALNLLNVLTF.

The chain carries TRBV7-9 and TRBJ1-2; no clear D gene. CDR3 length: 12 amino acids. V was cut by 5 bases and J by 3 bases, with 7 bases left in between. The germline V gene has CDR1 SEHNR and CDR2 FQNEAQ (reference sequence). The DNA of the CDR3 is TGTGCCAGCAGCCCTGAGTACTATGGCTACACCTTC. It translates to CASSPEYYGYTF.